The T cell receptor (beta chain) described here comes from a study of radiation and T cells in renal cell carcinoma. Treatment specified: 15 Gy SBRT to primary tumor, nephrectomy 4 weeks later. Nephrectomy followed 15 Gy stereotactic body radiation by 4 weeks. Whole-study findings and limits: Compared with controls, irradiated tumors showed greater TCR clonality.

This clone appeared a few times. Antigen specificity is unknown. Data came from immunoSEQ multiplex PCR; TCRdb stores just in-frame clones and leaves some out. The sample lists 10,000 to 15,000 clones, 30% to 40% occurring once. The CDR3 sequence is 14 residues long. Trimming cost V 6 bases and J 5 bases, with 16 bases left between them. Germline assignment: CDR1 LNHDA and CDR2 SQIVND (reference sequence). Here the sequenced sample was tumor tissue, taken from a patient whose treatment included radiotherapy and nephrectomy. This TCR derives from a man in his 60s with renal cell carcinoma. This rearrangement joins TRBV19 to TRBJ1-1, with D perhaps matching TRBD1 (5 bases). Here the CDR3 reads CASRRGRGGTEAFF. CDR3 DNA: TGTGCCAGTAGGCGCGGGAGGGGAGGGACTGAAGCTTTCTTT. Based on the CDR3 plus reference TRBV19 and TRBJ1-1, the full variable domain is DGGITQSPKYLFRKEGQNVTLSCEQNLNHDAMYWYRQDPGQGLRLIYYSQIVNDFQKGDIAEGYSVSREKKESFPLTVTSAQKNPTAFYLCASRRGRGGTEAFFGQGTRLTVV.